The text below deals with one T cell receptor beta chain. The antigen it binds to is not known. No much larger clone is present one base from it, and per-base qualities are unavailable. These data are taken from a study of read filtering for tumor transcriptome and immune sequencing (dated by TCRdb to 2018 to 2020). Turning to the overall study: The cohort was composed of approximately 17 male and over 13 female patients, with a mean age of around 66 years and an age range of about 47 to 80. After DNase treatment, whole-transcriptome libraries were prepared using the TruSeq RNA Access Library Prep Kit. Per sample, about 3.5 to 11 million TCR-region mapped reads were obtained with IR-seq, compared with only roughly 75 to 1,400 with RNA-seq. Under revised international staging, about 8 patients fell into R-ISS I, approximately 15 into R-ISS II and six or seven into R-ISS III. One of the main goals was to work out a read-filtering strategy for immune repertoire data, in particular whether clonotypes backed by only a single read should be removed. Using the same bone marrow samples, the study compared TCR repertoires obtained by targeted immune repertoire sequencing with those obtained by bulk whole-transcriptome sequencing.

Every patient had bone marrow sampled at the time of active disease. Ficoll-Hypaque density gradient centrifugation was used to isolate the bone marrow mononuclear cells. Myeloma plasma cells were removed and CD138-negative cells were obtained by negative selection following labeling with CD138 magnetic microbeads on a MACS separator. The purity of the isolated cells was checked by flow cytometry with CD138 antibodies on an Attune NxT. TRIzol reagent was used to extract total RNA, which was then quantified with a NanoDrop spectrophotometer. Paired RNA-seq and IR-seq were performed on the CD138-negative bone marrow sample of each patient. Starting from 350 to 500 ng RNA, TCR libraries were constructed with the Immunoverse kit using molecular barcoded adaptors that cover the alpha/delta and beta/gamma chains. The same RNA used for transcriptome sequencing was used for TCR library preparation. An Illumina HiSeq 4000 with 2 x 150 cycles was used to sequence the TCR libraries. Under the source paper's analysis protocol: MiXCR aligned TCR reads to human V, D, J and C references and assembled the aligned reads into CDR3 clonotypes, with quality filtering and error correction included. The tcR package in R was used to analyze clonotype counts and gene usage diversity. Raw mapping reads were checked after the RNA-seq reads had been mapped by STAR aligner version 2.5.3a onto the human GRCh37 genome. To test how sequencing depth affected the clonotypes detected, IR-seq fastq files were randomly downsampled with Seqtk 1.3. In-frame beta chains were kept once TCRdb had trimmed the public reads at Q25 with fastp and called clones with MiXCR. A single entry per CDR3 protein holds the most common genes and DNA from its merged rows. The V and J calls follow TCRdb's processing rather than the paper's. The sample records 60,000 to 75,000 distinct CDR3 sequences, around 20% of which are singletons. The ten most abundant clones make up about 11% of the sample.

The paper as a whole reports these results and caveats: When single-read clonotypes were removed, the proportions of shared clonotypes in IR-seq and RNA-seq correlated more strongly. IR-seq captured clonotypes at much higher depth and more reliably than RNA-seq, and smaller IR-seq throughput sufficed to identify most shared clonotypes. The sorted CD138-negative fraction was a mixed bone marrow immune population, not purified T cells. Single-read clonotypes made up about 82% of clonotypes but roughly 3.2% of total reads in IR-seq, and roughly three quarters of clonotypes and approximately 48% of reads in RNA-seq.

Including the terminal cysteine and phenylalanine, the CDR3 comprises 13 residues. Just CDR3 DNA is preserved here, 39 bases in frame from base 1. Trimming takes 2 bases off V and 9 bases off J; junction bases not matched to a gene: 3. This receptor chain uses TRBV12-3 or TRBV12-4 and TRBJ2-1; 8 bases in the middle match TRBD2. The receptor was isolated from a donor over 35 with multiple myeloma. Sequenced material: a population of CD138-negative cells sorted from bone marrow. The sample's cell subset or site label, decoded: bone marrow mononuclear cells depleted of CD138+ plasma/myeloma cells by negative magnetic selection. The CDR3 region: CASSLSGSSEQFF. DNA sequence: TGTGCCAGCAGTTTAAGCGGGAGTAGTGAGCAGTTCTTC.